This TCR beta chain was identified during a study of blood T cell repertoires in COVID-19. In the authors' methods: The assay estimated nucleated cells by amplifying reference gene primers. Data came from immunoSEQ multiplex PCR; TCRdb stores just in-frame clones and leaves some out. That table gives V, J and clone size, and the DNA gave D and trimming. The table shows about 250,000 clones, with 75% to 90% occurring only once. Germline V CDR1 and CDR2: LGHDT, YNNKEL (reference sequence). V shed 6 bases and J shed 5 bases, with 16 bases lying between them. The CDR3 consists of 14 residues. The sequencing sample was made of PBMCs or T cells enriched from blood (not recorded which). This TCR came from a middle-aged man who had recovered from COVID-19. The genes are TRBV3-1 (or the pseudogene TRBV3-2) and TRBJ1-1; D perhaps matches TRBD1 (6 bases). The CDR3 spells CASRLYRDETEAFF. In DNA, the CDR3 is TGTGCCAGCAGGCTATACAGGGATGAGACTGAAGCTTTCTTT.